A single sample gave rise to the 18 T cell receptor beta chains below, sequenced in a study of monozygotic twins with inflammatory bowel disease. For each CDR3 protein, TCRdb gives one entry from its re-call of the 5' RACE reads, without DNA. The listing records 200,000 to 250,000 distinct CDR3 sequences. The material sequenced was blood. The receptors here all came from a human donor with ulcerative colitis or Crohn's disease, or a healthy co-twin of an affected twin (not recorded which).

This chain links TRBV15 with TRBJ2-7; TCRdb gives TRBD1 as the D gene, but with no DNA this cannot be confirmed. This CDR3 has 14 residues. Germline CDR1 LNHNV, CDR2 YYDKDF (reference sequence). The CDR3: CATGDPGSSYEQYF.

V is TRBV3-1 and J is TRBJ1-6; TCRdb reports TRBD1, a call that lacks DNA to check it against. Per germline, CDR1 LGHDT and CDR2 YNNKEL (reference sequence). The CDR3 sequence is 13 residues long. The CDR3: CASRDRGHSPLHF. Full variable domain (rest looked up from reference TRBV3-1 and TRBJ1-6): DTAVSQTPKYLVTQMGNDKSIKCEQNLGHDTMYWYKQDSKKFLKIMFSYNNKELIINETVPNRFSPKSPDKAHLNLHINSLELGDSAVYFCASRDRGHSPLHFGNGTRLTVT.

The chain employs TRBV6-1 and TRBJ2-3; TCRdb proposes TRBD2, but this gene call is untestable without DNA. CDR1 and CDR2 from the germline V gene are MNHNS and SASEGT. The CDR3 covers 13 residues. The CDR3 region is CASTGGSTDTQYF.

The chain is built from TRBV5-6 and TRBJ1-1. The CDR3 is 14 residues long. Germline CDR1 and CDR2: SGHDT and YYEEEE. CDR3 amino acids: CASSLLRSKSEAFF.

This sequence joins TRBV12-3 or TRBV12-4 and TRBJ2-7; without DNA, the TCRdb call of TRBD1 cannot be checked. The CDR3 sequence is 14 residues long. This CDR3 is CASSLDRGFYEQYF.

The J gene is TRBJ2-3, the V gene TRBV7-2; TCRdb returns TRBD1, unconfirmable since there is no DNA. Germline-derived CDR1 and CDR2 are SGHTA and FQGNSA. CDR3 length: 14 residues. CDR3 region: CASSLEGARDTQYF.

This chain links TRBV3-1 with TRBJ2-5; TCRdb picks TRBD1, but there is no DNA to check that call. This CDR3 has 19 residues. CDR1 LGHDT and CDR2 YNNKEL come from the germline V gene (reference sequence). The CDR3 protein is CASSQERVYGTESQETQYF.

The chain combines TRBV27 with TRBJ2-3; TCRdb's assignment of TRBD2 cannot be checked, as there is no DNA. CDR1 MNHEY and CDR2 SMNVEV come from the germline V gene (reference sequence). The CDR3 spans 13 residues. The CDR3 is CASTATSGREQYF.

The rearrangement joins TRBV27 to TRBJ2-5; TCRdb returns TRBD1, unconfirmable since there is no DNA. The CDR3 covers 13 residues. The germline V gene has CDR1 MNHEY and CDR2 SMNVEV (reference sequence). The CDR3 sequence is CASSPREPRIQYF.

The chain employs TRBV5-1 and TRBJ2-1; TCRdb's D call of TRBD2 is untestable without DNA. Germline loops: CDR1 SGHRS, CDR2 YFSETQ. The CDR3 runs to 18 residues. The CDR3 protein is CASSYRTSGGATIDEQFF.

This clonotype is medium-sized by frequency. The chain links TRBV5-1 to TRBJ1-1. This CDR3 is built from 12 residues. The germline gives CDR1 SGHRS, CDR2 YFSETQ. CDR3 sequence: CASSLKNTEAFF.

This sequence joins TRBV7-2 and TRBJ2-2. The CDR3 has 16 amino acids. Per the germline V gene, CDR1 is SGHTA and CDR2 is FQGNSA. The CDR3 is CASSLAQGQTHGELFF.

V gene TRBV12-3 or TRBV12-4 combines with J gene TRBJ1-1. There are 12 residues in the CDR3. The CDR3 region is CASSDWKTEAFF.

This rearrangement joins TRBV3-1 to TRBJ2-7; TCRdb's D call, TRBD1, is unchecked because there is no DNA. Germline loops: CDR1 LGHDT, CDR2 YNNKEL (reference sequence). The CDR3 loop spans 14 amino acids. CDR3 region: CASSQDAGGYEQYF.

The chain employs TRBV20-1 and TRBJ2-7; TCRdb reports TRBD1, a call that lacks DNA to check it against. This CDR3 is 13 amino acids long. CDR1 DFQATT and CDR2 SNEGSKA come from the germline V gene (reference sequence). The CDR3 sequence: CSAPRTGGFEQYF.

The rearrangement uses TRBV27 and TRBJ1-2; TCRdb lists TRBD1, though no DNA is available to test this call. Germline CDR1 reads MNHEY; CDR2 reads SMNVEV (reference sequence). The CDR3 runs to 13 residues. The CDR3 region is CASSWGQGYGYTF.

V is TRBV28 and J is TRBJ1-5. Germline CDR1 reads MDHEN; CDR2 reads SYDVKM. The CDR3 totals 14 residues. This chain's CDR3 is CASSLGGINQPQHF.

The chain has TRBV3-1 and TRBJ1-1; TCRdb designates TRBD1, a call that cannot be tested without DNA. The CDR3 has 15 amino acids. Looked up from germline, CDR1 is LGHDT and CDR2 is YNNKEL (reference sequence). CDR3 residues: CASSPRQLMNTEAFF.